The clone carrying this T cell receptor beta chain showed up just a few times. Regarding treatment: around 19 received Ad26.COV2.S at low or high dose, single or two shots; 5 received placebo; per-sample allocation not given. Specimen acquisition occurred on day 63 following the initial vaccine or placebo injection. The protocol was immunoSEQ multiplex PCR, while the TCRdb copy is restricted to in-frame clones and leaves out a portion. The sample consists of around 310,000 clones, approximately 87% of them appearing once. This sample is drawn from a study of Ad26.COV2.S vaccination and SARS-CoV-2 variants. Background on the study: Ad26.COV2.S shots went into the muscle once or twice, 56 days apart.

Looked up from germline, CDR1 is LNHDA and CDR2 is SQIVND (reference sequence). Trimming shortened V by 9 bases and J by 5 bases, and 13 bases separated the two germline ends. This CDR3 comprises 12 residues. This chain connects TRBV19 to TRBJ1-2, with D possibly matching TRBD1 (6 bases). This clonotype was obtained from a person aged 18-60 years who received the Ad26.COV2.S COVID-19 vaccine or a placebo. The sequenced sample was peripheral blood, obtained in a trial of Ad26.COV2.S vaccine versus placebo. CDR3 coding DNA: TGTGCCAGCTCTCGGACAGAATATGGCTACACCTTC. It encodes CASSRTEYGYTF.